The sequence of this TCR beta chain was determined in a study of blood T cell repertoires in COVID-19. About the study: T cells, B-cell-depleted T cells, or PBMCs supplied cDNA or gDNA.

In the original analysis: From reference gene primer amplification, estimates of nucleated cell counts were derived. Repertoires were generated with immunoSEQ multiplex PCR, while TCRdb's copy carries only in-frame clones and drops some. V and J calls and clone size are those listed in that table; D and trimming were worked out from the DNA. Of hundreds of thousands of clones in the sample, roughly nine tenths were seen once. The germline V gene has CDR1 MDHEN and CDR2 SYDVKM. The CDR3 sequence is 15 residues long. V shed 3 bases and J shed 0 bases, with 12 bases lying between them. Sequences were obtained from peripheral blood. This TCR derives from a man younger than 30 with active or convalescent COVID-19. V is TRBV28 and J is TRBJ2-7, with D maybe TRBD2 (6 bases). The DNA for the CDR3 is TGTGCCAGCAGTTTCCCGGGGGATAGCTCCTACGAGCAGTACTTC. As protein: CASSFPGDSSYEQYF. Full variable domain (outside the CDR3, taken from reference TRBV28 and TRBJ2-7): DVKVTQSSRYLVKRTGEKVFLECVQDMDHENMFWYRQDPGLGLRLIYFSYDVKMKEKGDIPEGYSVSREKKERFSLILESASTNQTSMYLCASSFPGDSSYEQYFGPGTRLTVT.